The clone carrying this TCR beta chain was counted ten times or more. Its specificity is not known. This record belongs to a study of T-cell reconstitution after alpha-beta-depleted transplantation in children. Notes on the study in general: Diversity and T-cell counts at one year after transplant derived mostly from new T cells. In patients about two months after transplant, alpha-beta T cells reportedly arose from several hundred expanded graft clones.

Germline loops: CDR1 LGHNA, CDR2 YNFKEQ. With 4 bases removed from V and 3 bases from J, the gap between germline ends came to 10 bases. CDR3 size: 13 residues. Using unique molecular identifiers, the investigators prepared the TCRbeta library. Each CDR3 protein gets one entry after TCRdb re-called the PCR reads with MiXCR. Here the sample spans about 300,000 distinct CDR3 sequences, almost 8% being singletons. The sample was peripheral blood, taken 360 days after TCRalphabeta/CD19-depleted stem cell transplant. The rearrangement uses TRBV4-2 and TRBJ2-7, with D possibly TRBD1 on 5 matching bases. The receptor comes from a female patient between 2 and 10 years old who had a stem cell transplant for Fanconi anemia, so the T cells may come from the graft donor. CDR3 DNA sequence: TGTGCCAGCAGCCCACAACAGGACTACGAGCAGTACTTC. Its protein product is CASSPQQDYEQYF.